The following is a TCR beta chain sequence with its context. The antigen remains undetermined. The CDR3 sequence is 17 residues long. Germline V gene lookup returns CDR1 MNHEY and CDR2 SVGEGT. V gave up 6 bases and J gave up 7 bases; unmatched junction bases: 16. Described treatment: approximately nine-day PBMC culture with coronavirus spike peptide pools or control peptides (ViraFEST assay). Researchers collected the unexposed donor's CD4+ T cells before the COVID-19 pandemic (2011-2018). The Oncomine TCR Beta short-read assay sequenced DNA from cultured CD4+ T cells. Extraction of genomic DNA was performed on cultured CD4+ T cells. MiXCR, run by TCRdb on the PCR reads, gives a single entry per CDR3 protein. Of about 8,200 distinct CDR3 sequences in the sample, around half were seen once. The sample belongs to a study of vaccination and CD4 T cells after COVID-19. For the study at large: Spike peptides, overlapping and drawn from SARS-CoV-2, HCoV-NL63, HCoV-OC43 and HCoV-229E, were used to stimulate cells. Findings and limits, study-wide: For convalescent patients, 304 of the 307 vaccine-specific clones analyzed were classified as spike mono-reactive.

The sequence derives from a human donor in good health. The rearrangement joins TRBV6-2 or TRBV6-3 to TRBJ2-1; 9 bases align to TRBD2. The source material was CD4+ T cells from blood, cultured in vitro. This CDR3 reads CASSSEPLAGVPNEQFF. In nucleotides, the CDR3 is TGTGCCAGCAGCAGCGAACCCTTAGCGGGAGTCCCAAATGAGCAGTTCTTC.